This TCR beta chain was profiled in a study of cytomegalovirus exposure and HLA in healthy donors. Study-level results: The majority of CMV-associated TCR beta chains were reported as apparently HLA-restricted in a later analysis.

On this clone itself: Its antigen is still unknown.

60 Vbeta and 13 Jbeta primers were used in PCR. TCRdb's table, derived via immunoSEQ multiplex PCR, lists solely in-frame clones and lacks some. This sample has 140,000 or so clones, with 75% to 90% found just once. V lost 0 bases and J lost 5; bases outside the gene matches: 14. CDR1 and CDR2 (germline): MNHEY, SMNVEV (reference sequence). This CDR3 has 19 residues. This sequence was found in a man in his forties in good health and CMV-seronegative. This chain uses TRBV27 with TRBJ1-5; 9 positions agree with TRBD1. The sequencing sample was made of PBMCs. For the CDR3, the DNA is TGTGCCAGCAGTTTATCCGTGGGACAGGGTTATGTCTTCGATCAGCCCCAGCATTTT. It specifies CASSLSVGQGYVFDQPQHF.